Presented here are 6 T cell receptor beta chains from one specimen sequenced in a study of T cell responses to AZD1222 COVID-19 vaccine. The repertoire was sequenced with immunoSEQ multiplex PCR; TCRdb's copy has only in-frame clones and lacks some. The table includes about 110,000 clones, 75% to 90% detected once. The sequences come from peripheral blood, collected on day 0 of AZD1222 vaccination. The receptors were gathered from an adult in good health.

The V and J genes are TRBV29-1 and TRBJ1-3; D ambiguous. The V gene lost 4 bases and the J gene lost 0 bases, with 10 bases spanning the gap. CDR1 and CDR2 (germline): SQVTM, ANQGSEA. CDR3 size: 14 residues. CDR3 DNA sequence: TGCAGCGTTGCCAGCACGATCTCTGGAAACACCATATATTTT. Its protein is CSVASTISGNTIYF.

This rearrangement joins TRBV5-4 to TRBJ1-6; D perhaps matches TRBD1 (5 bases). The CDR3 totals 15 residues. Germline values: CDR1 SGHNT, CDR2 YYREEE (reference sequence). V was cut by 0 bases and J by 7 bases, with 11 bases left in between. The CDR3 loop reads CASSLAAGLNSPLHF. The CDR3 nucleotides are TGTGCCAGCAGCTTGGCGGCAGGGTTGAATTCACCCCTCCACTTT.

The chain combines TRBV29-1 with TRBJ1-2; D remains unclear. From germline, CDR1 is SQVTM and CDR2 ANQGSEA. The CDR3 consists of 12 residues. V dropped 2 bases and J dropped 8 bases, with 12 bases sitting between them. As DNA, the CDR3 is TGCAGCGTTGAACCCCCAGTGGGGGGCTACACCTTC. Translating gives CSVEPPVGGYTF.

The chain employs TRBV11-2 and TRBJ2-3, with 12 nucleotides matching TRBD2. This CDR3 has 18 amino acids. V dropped 5 bases and J dropped 1; count of bases not matched to a gene: 10. CDR1 and CDR2 from the germline V gene are SGHAT and FQNNGV. The CDR3 DNA is TGTGCCAGCAGCCCCGGACTAGCGGGGTCCCCCCGCACAGATACGCAGTATTTT. Translating it yields CASSPGLAGSPRTDTQYF.

This clone appeared a single time. V and J are TRBV9 and TRBJ1-4, with TRBD1 matching 10 bases. The junction had 6 bases not matched to a gene; V was cut back by 3 bases and J by 10 bases. Germline CDR1 and CDR2: SGDLS and YYNGEE. This CDR3 has 14 amino acids. In DNA form, the CDR3 reads TGTGCCAGCAGCGACGACAGGGGGCATAGAAAACTGTTTTTT. This codes for CASSDDRGHRKLFF. Full variable domain (outside the CDR3, taken from reference TRBV9 and TRBJ1-4): DSGVTQTPKHLITATGQRVTLRCSPRSGDLSVYWYQQSLDQGLQFLIQYYNGEERAKGNILERFSAQQFPDLHSELNLSSLELGDSALYFCASSDDRGHRKLFFGSGTQLSVL.

V is TRBV15 and J is TRBJ2-1; TRBD2 might be the D (5 bases). The V end lost 0 bases, the J end lost 0 bases, and 18 bases lay between the germline ends. The CDR3 totals 19 residues. CDR1 and CDR2 (germline): LNHNV, YYDKDF (reference sequence). CDR3 sequence (DNA): TGTGCCACCAGCAGAGACCGGCAGGCCGGGGAGAGCTCCTACAATGAGCAGTTCTTC. Translation gives CATSRDRQAGESSYNEQFF.